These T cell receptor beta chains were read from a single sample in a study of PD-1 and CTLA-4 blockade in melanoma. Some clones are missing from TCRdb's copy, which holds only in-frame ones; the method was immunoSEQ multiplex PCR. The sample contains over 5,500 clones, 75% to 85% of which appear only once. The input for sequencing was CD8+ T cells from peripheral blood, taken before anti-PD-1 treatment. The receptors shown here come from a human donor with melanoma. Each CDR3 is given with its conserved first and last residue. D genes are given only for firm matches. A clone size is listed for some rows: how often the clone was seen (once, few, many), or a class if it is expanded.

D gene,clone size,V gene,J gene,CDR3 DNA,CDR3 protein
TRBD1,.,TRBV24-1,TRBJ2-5,TGTGCCACCAAGAGAGACAGGGGGCAAGAGACCCAGTACTTC,CATKRDRGQETQYF
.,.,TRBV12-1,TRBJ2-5,TGTGCCAGCAGCGGGGGACGAAAAGAGACCCAGTACTTC,CASSGGRKETQYF
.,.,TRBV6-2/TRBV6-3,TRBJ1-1,TGTGCCAGCAGTATACCGACAGGCAGATACACTGAAGCTTTCTTT,CASSIPTGRYTEAFF
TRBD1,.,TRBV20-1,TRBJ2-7,TGCAGTGCTAAGACAGGGTACGAGCAGTACTTC,CSAKTGYEQYF
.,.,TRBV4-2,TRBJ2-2,TGTGCCAGCAGCCAAGTTCCCAGTTACACCGGGGAGCTGTTTTTT,CASSQVPSYTGELFF
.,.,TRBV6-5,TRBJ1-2,TGTGCCAGCAGTTACGGTGGGATCTATGGCTACACCTTC,CASSYGGIYGYTF
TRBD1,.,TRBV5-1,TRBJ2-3,TGCGCCAGCAGCGCGGGACAGGGAACAAGCACAGATACGCAGTATTTT,CASSAGQGTSTDTQYF
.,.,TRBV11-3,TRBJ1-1,TGTGCCAGCAGCGCCCTGCTGGGGTTGAACACTGAAGCTTTCTTT,CASSALLGLNTEAFF
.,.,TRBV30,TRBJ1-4,TGTGCCTGGATGAGGAGTGAAAAACTGTTTTTT,CAWMRSEKLFF
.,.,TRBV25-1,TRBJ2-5,TGTGCCAGCGGGCCCGGTGAGACCCAGTACTTC,CASGPGETQYF
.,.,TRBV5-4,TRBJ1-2,TGTGCCAGCAGCTTCCCTCAAATCTATGGCTACACCTTC,CASSFPQIYGYTF
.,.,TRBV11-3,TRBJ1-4,TGTGCCAGCAGCTTAGGCTCGGGAAATGAAAAACTGTTTTTT,CASSLGSGNEKLFF
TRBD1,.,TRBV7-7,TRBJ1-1,TGTGCTAGCAGCCCCTACGAGGGGGCGAACACTGAAGCTTTCTTT,CASSPYEGANTEAFF
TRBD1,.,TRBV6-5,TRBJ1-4,TGTGCCAGTAGACAGGGTCCTATCGTTGGAAAACTGTTTTTT,CASRQGPIVGKLFF
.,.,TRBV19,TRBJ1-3,TGTGCCAGTAGTATACAGGGGCCTTCCTCTGGAAACACCATATATTTT,CASSIQGPSSGNTIYF
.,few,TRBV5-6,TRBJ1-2,TGTGCCAGCAGCTTCGGTGGAGCCTATGGCTACACCTTC,CASSFGGAYGYTF
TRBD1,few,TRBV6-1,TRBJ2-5,TGTGCCAGCAGTGAAGCGACAGGGGGACAAGAGACCCAGTACTTC,CASSEATGGQETQYF
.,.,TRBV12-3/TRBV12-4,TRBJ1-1,TGTGCCAGCAGTCATTTCGTCCTTGAAGCTTTCTTT,CASSHFVLEAFF
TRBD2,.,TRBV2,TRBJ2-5,TGTGCCAGCAGTGGGACTAGGTGGGAGACCCAGTACTTC,CASSGTRWETQYF
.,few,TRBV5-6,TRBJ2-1,TGTGCCAGCAGCTTGGAACCGACAGGATACAATGAGCAGTTCTTC,CASSLEPTGYNEQFF
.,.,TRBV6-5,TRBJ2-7,TGTGCCAGCAGTTACTCGGCCAGACAGGAATACGAGCAGTACTTC,CASSYSARQEYEQYF
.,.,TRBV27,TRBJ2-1,TGTGCCAGCTCTCCGGCCTACAATGAGCAGTTCTTC,CASSPAYNEQFF
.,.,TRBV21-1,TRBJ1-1,TGTGCCAGCAGCAAATCAAAGGGCCGGGGAGAAGCTTTCTTT,CASSKSKGRGEAFF
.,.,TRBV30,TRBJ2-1,TGTGCCTGGGGAGGTCTGGCGTCATCCTACAATGAGCAGTTCTTC,CAWGGLASSYNEQFF
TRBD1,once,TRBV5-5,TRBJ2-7,TGTGCCAGCAGCTCGGACAGGGGGGGTCCGTACGAGCAGTACTTC,CASSSDRGGPYEQYF
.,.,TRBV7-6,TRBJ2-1,TGTGCCAGCAGCTTAATTTCCGGGCCTTACAATGAGCAGTTCTTC,CASSLISGPYNEQFF
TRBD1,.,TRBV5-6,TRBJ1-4,TGTGCCAGCAGCACAGGGGGTGGTGAAAAACTGTTTTTT,CASSTGGGEKLFF
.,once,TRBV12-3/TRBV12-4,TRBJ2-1,TGTGCCAGCAGTTTCGCTGATGAGCAGTTCTTC,CASSFADEQFF